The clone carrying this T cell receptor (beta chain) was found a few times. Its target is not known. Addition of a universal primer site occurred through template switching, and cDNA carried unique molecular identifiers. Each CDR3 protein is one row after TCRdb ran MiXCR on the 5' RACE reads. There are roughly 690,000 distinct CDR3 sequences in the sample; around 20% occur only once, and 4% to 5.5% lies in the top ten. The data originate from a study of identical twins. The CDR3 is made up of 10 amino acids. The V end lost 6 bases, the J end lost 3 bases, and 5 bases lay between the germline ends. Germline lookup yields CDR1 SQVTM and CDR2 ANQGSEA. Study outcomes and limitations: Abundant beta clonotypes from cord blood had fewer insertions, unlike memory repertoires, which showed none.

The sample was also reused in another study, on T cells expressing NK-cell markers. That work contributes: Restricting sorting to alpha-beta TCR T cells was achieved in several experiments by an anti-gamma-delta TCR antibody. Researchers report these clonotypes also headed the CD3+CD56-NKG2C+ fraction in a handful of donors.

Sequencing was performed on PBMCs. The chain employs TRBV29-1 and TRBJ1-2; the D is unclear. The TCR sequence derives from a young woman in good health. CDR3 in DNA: TGCAGCGTAGCAGACTATGGCTACACCTTC. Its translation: CSVADYGYTF. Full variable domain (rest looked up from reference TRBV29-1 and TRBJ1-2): SAVISQKPSRDICQRGTSLTIQCQVDSQVTMMFWYRQQPGQSLTLIATANQGSEATYESGFVIDKFPISRPNLTFSTLTVSNMSPEDSSIYLCSVADYGYTFGSGTRLTVV.